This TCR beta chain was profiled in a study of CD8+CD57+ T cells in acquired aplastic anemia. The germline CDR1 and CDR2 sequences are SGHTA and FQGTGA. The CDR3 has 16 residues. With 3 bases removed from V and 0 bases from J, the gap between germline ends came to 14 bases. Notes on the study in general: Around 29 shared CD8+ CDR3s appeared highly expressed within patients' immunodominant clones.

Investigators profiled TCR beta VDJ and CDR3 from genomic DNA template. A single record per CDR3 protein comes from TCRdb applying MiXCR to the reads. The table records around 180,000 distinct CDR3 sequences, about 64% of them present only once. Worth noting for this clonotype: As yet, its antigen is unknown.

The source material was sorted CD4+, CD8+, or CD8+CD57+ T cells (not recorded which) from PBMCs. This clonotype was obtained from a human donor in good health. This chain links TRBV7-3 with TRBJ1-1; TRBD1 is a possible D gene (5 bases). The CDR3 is CASSFPGTSMNTEAFF. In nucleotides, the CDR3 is TGTGCCAGCAGCTTCCCCGGGACCTCCATGAACACTGAAGCTTTCTTT.